The text below deals with one T cell receptor (beta chain). The CDR3 has 14 residues. CDR1 is SGHAT, CDR2 FQNNGV, per germline. V lost 6 bases and J 6 bases, leaving 16 bases between the germline ends. Assay used: immunoSEQ multiplex PCR; TCRdb lists only in-frame clones, some missing. The top ten hold 9% to 15% of the sample, which has about 130,000 clones, more than 70% seen once. The record originates from a study of T cell responses to AZD1222 COVID-19 vaccine. The sequencing here drew on peripheral blood, taken on day 0 of AZD1222 vaccination. The receptor was isolated from an adult in good health. The gene calls are TRBV11-2 and TRBJ2-3; D is perhaps TRBD1 or TRBD2 (5 bases each). The CDR3 protein is CASRQALAADTQYF. DNA for the CDR3: TGTGCCAGCAGACAGGCCCTAGCCGCCGATACGCAGTATTTT.